The sequence of this T cell receptor (beta chain) was determined in a study of blood T cells in healthy people across ages. The CDR3 runs 15 residues. J gave up 13 bases and V 5 bases, and 16 bases lay outside the gene matches. Next came a second PCR, run for roughly 6 to 11 cycles, which used a sample-barcoded 5' primer along with a J-beta primer mix. TCRdb reprocessed the 5' RACE reads via MiXCR and lists one record per CDR3 protein. The repertoire holds approximately 800,000 distinct CDR3 sequences, 35% to 60% seen once, with 18% in the top ten. The rearrangement links TRBV12-3 or TRBV12-4 to TRBJ2-1; 8 bases are shared with TRBD1. The sample was blood. The TCR sequence derives from an elderly man in good health. CDR3 region: CASSHGQGSGETQFF. CDR3 in DNA: TGTGCCAGCAGTCACGGACAGGGATCGGGGGAGACCCAGTTCTTC.